The 29 T cell receptor beta chains in this list originate from one sample, sequenced in a study of CD8 T cells in acute hepatitis C reinfection. Time point denoted: naive CD8 control sorted from an acute-time-point sample. Measured with immunoSEQ multiplex PCR; TCRdb has only the in-frame clones, and not every one. The sample holds tens of thousands of clones, 80% to 90% seen once. Specimen: naive CD8+ T cells from PBMCs. These receptors all come from a woman aged 18-30 years who spontaneously cleared hepatitis C infection.

In its sample, this clone was seen a few times. This chain uses TRBV27 with TRBJ2-1; 12 bases align to TRBD2. V trimming: 5 bases; J trimming: 9 bases; junction bases outside the gene matches: 11. From germline, CDR1 is MNHEY and CDR2 SMNVEV (reference sequence). This CDR3 is built from 16 residues. CDR3: CASSKMTSGREGEQFF. CDR3 nucleotide sequence: TGTGCCAGCAGTAAAATGACTAGCGGGAGAGAAGGTGAGCAGTTCTTC.

The gene calls are TRBV19 and TRBJ1-2; D is undetermined. Trimming left V 7 bases short and J 7 bases short, with 10 bases between. Germline V gene data show CDR1 as LNHDA and CDR2 as SQIVND (reference sequence). CDR3 length: 11 amino acids. The CDR3 region has the DNA TGTGCCAGTACCCTGGGAAGTGGCTACACCTTC. Protein product: CASTLGSGYTF.

This clone was recorded once. The chain uses TRBV7-8 and TRBJ1-2; possibly TRBD1 for D (5 bases). Germline values: CDR1 SGHVS, CDR2 FQNEAQ. CDR3 length: 15 residues. The germline V and J ends were trimmed by 0 bases and 8 bases, with 16 bases remaining between them. The CDR3 region has the DNA TGTGCCAGCAGCTTAGCGCCATGGGGCGTAGAGGGCTACACCTTC. Translated: CASSLAPWGVEGYTF.

V and J are TRBV5-6 and TRBJ2-7, with D uncertain. The CDR3 runs 15 residues. Trimming removed 0 bases at V and 3 bases at J, with 13 bases between. The V gene's germline CDR1 is SGHDT and CDR2 YYEEEE. CDR3 sequence: CASSLDGYNSYEQYF. CDR3 coding DNA: TGTGCCAGCAGCTTGGATGGATACAACAGCTACGAGCAGTACTTC.

V usage is TRBV2 and J usage is TRBJ1-3, with D maybe TRBD1 (6 bases). The CDR3 sequence is 14 residues long. Germline loops: CDR1 SNHLY, CDR2 FYNNEI. The V end was cut by 6 bases, the J end by 2 bases, with 11 bases between. CDR3 sequence reads: CASRVQGTGNTIYF. CDR3 sequence (DNA): TGTGCCAGCAGAGTACAGGGAACTGGAAACACCATATATTTT.

This clone was counted once. The rearrangement joins TRBV9 to TRBJ2-1, with D possibly TRBD1 on 6 matching bases. V was pared by 3 bases and J by 10 bases, with 11 bases between. Germline loops: CDR1 SGDLS, CDR2 YYNGEE. CDR3 length equals 12 residues. CDR3 DNA: TGTGCCAGCAGCGCCTCCGGGACAGAGCAGTTCTTC. It is translated as CASSASGTEQFF.

The chain joins TRBV4-1 to TRBJ2-7; D remains ambiguous. V was trimmed by 0 bases and J by 4 bases, leaving 22 bases between them. Looked up from germline, CDR1 is MGHRA and CDR2 is YSYEKL. This CDR3 is 18 amino acids long. Here the CDR3 DNA reads TGCGCCAGCAGCCAAGATCTAGGTATGTCAGAACTTTCATACGAGCAGTACTTC. It codes for CASSQDLGMSELSYEQYF.

V and J are TRBV7-9 and TRBJ2-7; D is ambiguous. This CDR3 spans 15 amino acids. The V end was cut by 8 bases, the J end by 0 bases, with 17 bases between. Per the germline V gene, CDR1 is SEHNR and CDR2 is FQNEAQ (reference sequence). The CDR3 reads CASGQTARSSYEQYF. DNA for the CDR3: TGTGCCAGCGGCCAAACAGCGAGGAGCTCCTACGAGCAGTACTTC.

The chain combines TRBV7-2 with TRBJ1-2, with 10 nucleotides matching TRBD1. V was clipped by 7 bases and J by 7 bases; unmatched bases: 6. Per germline, CDR1 SGHTA and CDR2 FQGNSA. CDR3 length equals 13 residues. CDR3 DNA sequence: TGTGCCAGCACCGAGACAGGGGGCTCTGGCTACACCTTC. Encoded protein: CASTETGGSGYTF.

The rearrangement joins TRBV7-9 to TRBJ1-5; D perhaps matches TRBD1 (6 bases). In germline, CDR1 is SEHNR, CDR2 FQNEAQ (reference sequence). Trimming shortened V by 5 bases and J by 9 bases, and 17 bases separated the two germline ends. There are 14 residues in the CDR3. The CDR3: CASSPPDSLRPQHF. CDR3 DNA: TGTGCCAGCAGCCCACCGGACAGTTTGCGGCCCCAGCATTTT.

The CDR3 spells CASSPSGTGGGEQYF. The CDR3 DNA follows: TGTGCCAGCAGCCCTTCTGGGACAGGGGGCGGGGAGCAGTACTTC. V and J are TRBV5-4 and TRBJ2-7; TRBD1 matches 12 bases. CDR1 and CDR2 from the germline V gene are SGHNT and YYREEE (reference sequence). J gave up 7 bases and V 4 bases, and 9 bases lay outside the gene matches. The CDR3 length is 15 residues.

The rearrangement links TRBV5-1 to TRBJ1-1; D unclear. Germline CDR1 SGHRS, CDR2 YFSETQ. This CDR3 region has 11 residues. Trimming removed 2 bases from V and 6 bases from J, with 5 bases in between. The CDR3 nucleotides are TGCGCCAGCAGCTTCGGGCCTGAAGCTTTCTTT. Protein: CASSFGPEAFF.

The rearrangement joins TRBV7-2 to TRBJ2-2; 7 nucleotides align to TRBD1. The junction had 4 bases not matched to a gene; V was cut back by 5 bases and J by 1 base. The germline V gene has CDR1 SGHTA and CDR2 FQGNSA. This CDR3 comprises 15 residues. CDR3 sequence (DNA): TGTGCCAGCAGCGGTCGGACAGGGAACACCGGGGAGCTGTTTTTT. Translated, it gives CASSGRTGNTGELFF.

The V gene is TRBV15, the J gene TRBJ1-2, with D unclear. Germline CDR1 reads LNHNV; CDR2 reads YYDKDF (reference sequence). The length of the CDR3 is 12 residues. V was pared by 5 bases and J by 4 bases, with 8 bases between. The CDR3 nucleotides are TGTGCCACCAGCGAGCCCGCCTATGGCTACACCTTC. Encoded protein: CATSEPAYGYTF.

The chain combines TRBV27 with TRBJ2-5; the D call may be TRBD1 or TRBD2 (5 bases each). The CDR3 runs 15 residues. The V end was cut by 1 base, the J end by 5 bases, with 14 bases between. Germline lookup yields CDR1 MNHEY and CDR2 SMNVEV (reference sequence). CDR3 residues: CASSLYVGAGETQYF. DNA for the CDR3: TGTGCCAGCAGTTTATACGTCGGGGCTGGGGAGACCCAGTACTTC.

The chain carries TRBV19 and TRBJ1-3; D unresolved. The CDR3 consists of 14 residues. With 6 bases removed from V and 0 bases from J, the gap between germline ends came to 9 bases. CDR1 is LNHDA, CDR2 SQIVND, per germline (reference sequence). CDR3 loop: CASSGQSSGNTIYF. CDR3 DNA sequence: TGTGCCAGTAGCGGGCAGAGCTCTGGAAACACCATATATTTT.

This clone has just one count. V gene TRBV27 combines with J gene TRBJ2-3; D could derive from TRBD1 or TRBD2 (5 bases each). V dropped 6 bases and J dropped 2 bases, with 15 bases sitting between them. The CDR3 contains 15 residues. Germline V lookup: CDR1 MNHEY, CDR2 SMNVEV (reference sequence). As DNA, the CDR3 is TGTGCCAGCAGCGAATGGGGGTTCGACACAGATACGCAGTATTTT. Translating it yields CASSEWGFDTDTQYF.

V usage is TRBV7-6 and J usage is TRBJ2-7; TRBD2 might be the D (5 bases). V was trimmed by 5 bases and J by 4 bases, leaving 12 bases between them. The germline gives CDR1 SGHVS, CDR2 FNYEAQ. The CDR3 spans 13 residues. DNA for the CDR3: TGTGCCAGCAGCAGCGGAAGGACTTACGAGCAGTACTTC. Translation gives CASSSGRTYEQYF. Full variable domain (rest looked up from reference TRBV7-6 and TRBJ2-7): GAGVSQSPRYKVTKRGQDVALRCDPISGHVSLYWYRQALGQGPEFLTYFNYEAQQDKSGLPNDRFSAERPEGSISTLTIQRTEQRDSAMYRCASSSGRTYEQYFGPGTRLTVT.

The chain carries TRBV6-1 and TRBJ1-5, with 7 bases aligning to TRBD1. The CDR3 totals 14 residues. Germline V gives CDR1 MNHNS, CDR2 SASEGT. After removal of 1 base from V and 5 bases from J, the junction contained 2 bases not matched to a gene. The CDR3 loop reads CASSEDRGYQPQHF. Written as DNA, the CDR3 is TGTGCCAGCAGTGAAGACAGGGGATATCAGCCCCAGCATTTT.

V gene TRBV19 combines with J gene TRBJ2-3; D uncertain. V was pared by 7 bases and J by 2 bases, with 10 bases between. This CDR3 has 13 amino acids. Per the germline V gene, CDR1 is LNHDA and CDR2 is SQIVND (reference sequence). The CDR3 loop is CASTSLDTDTQYF. In DNA form, the CDR3 reads TGTGCCAGTACCTCGTTAGACACAGATACGCAGTATTTT.

The chain has TRBV27 and TRBJ1-5; D not resolved. V was trimmed by 3 bases and J by 4 bases, leaving 10 bases between them. The CDR3 has 14 amino acids. Germline assignment: CDR1 MNHEY and CDR2 SMNVEV (reference sequence). The CDR3 DNA reads TGTGCCAGCAGTTTTGGGCAAACGAATCAGCCCCAGCATTTT. Its protein is CASSFGQTNQPQHF.

The chain links TRBV5-6 to TRBJ2-1, with 8 positions matching TRBD2. Per germline, CDR1 SGHDT and CDR2 YYEEEE. This CDR3 is built from 15 residues. V lost 4 bases to trimming and J lost 10 bases; unmatched junction nucleotides: 13. The CDR3 loop is CASSPGGAGEQEQFF. The CDR3 coding sequence is TGTGCCAGCAGCCCGGGCGGAGCGGGAGAACAAGAGCAGTTCTTC.

The chain carries TRBV2 and TRBJ2-4, with D maybe TRBD2 (6 bases). This CDR3 is built from 18 residues. Germline CDR1 reads SNHLY; CDR2 reads FYNNEI. V lost 8 bases and J lost 7, with 30 bases in between. CDR3: CASLISAHSPLAGNIQYF. The CDR3 DNA follows: TGTGCCAGCCTAATTAGCGCGCACAGCCCACTAGCCGGGAACATTCAGTACTTC.

This clone was found once. The gene calls are TRBV6-5 and TRBJ2-7, with TRBD2 as a possible D gene (5 bases). The V end was cut by 8 bases, the J end by 0 bases, with 17 bases between. Germline CDR1 MNHEY, CDR2 SVGAGI. The CDR3 covers 15 residues. The CDR3 bases are TGTGCCAGCTCCAGATTGGACTTGGCCTCCTACGAGCAGTACTTC. Translation gives CASSRLDLASYEQYF.

The gene calls are TRBV27 and TRBJ2-3; TRBD2 aligns across 7 bases. CDR1 and CDR2 from the germline V gene are MNHEY and SMNVEV (reference sequence). Unmatched junction bases numbered 11, after V lost 0 bases and J lost 5 bases. The CDR3 is 17 residues long. This CDR3 is CASSLSAGLVIGDTQYF. The CDR3 nucleotides read TGTGCCAGCAGTTTATCTGCCGGACTAGTGATCGGAGATACGCAGTATTTT.

This chain links TRBV14 with TRBJ1-1; TRBD1 matches 8 bases. The V and J ends lost 4 bases and 6 bases, in that order; junction bases with no gene match: 10. The CDR3 sequence is 15 residues long. Germline V CDR1 and CDR2: SGHDN, FVKESK. The CDR3: CASSLAGGARAEAFF. The CDR3 bases are TGTGCCAGCAGCCTCGCAGGGGGCGCGAGGGCTGAAGCTTTCTTT.

V usage is TRBV5-1 and J usage is TRBJ1-4; no definite D call. Germline-derived CDR1 and CDR2 are SGHRS and YFSETQ. The CDR3 is 15 amino acids. The V gene lost 4 bases and the J gene lost 0 bases, with 10 bases spanning the gap. The DNA of the CDR3 is TGCGCCAGCAGCCCCGGGATTGCAACTAATGAAAAACTGTTTTTT. Amino acid sequence: CASSPGIATNEKLFF.

The chain has TRBV27 and TRBJ1-1; D call uncertain. The V end was cut by 2 bases, the J end by 0 bases, with 10 bases between. CDR1 is MNHEY, CDR2 SMNVEV, per germline (reference sequence). The CDR3 covers 15 residues. CDR3 protein: CASSLAASMNTEAFF. In nucleotides, the CDR3 is TGTGCCAGCAGTTTAGCAGCCTCTATGAACACTGAAGCTTTCTTT.

The chain carries TRBV12-5 and TRBJ1-5; D is uncertain. The V gene lost 3 bases and the J gene lost 5 bases, with 17 bases spanning the gap. This CDR3 contains 16 residues. Germline values: CDR1 LGHNT, CDR2 FRNRAP. Here the CDR3 reads CASGFDPALRDQPQHF. The CDR3 DNA is TGTGCTAGTGGTTTCGACCCAGCCCTGAGGGATCAGCCCCAGCATTTT.